Below are 9 T cell receptor beta chains sequenced from a single sample in a study of neurological immune-mediated disorders. In TCRdb, the 5' RACE reads were re-called with MiXCR into one record per CDR3 protein. The data contain about 41,000 distinct CDR3 sequences, roughly 15% of them singletons. The sample comprised CD4+ T cells from blood. The receptors shown here come from a woman aged 55 to 70 with HTLV-1-associated myelopathy (HAM/TSP).

This clonotype was found many times. This chain uses TRBV5-1 with TRBJ1-2, with 7 bases that match TRBD1. With V trimmed by 5 bases and J by 6 bases, 10 bases remained unmatched. The length of the CDR3 is 14 residues. Per germline, CDR1 SGHRS and CDR2 YFSETQ. The CDR3 nucleotides are TGCGCCAGCAGTTTTCGACAGGGCGGAGATGGCTACACCTTC. Residues: CASSFRQGGDGYTF. Full variable domain (outside the CDR3, taken from reference TRBV5-1 and TRBJ1-2): KAGVTQTPRYLIKTRGQQVTLSCSPISGHRSVSWYQQTPGQGLQFLFEYFSETQRNKGNFPGRFSGRQFSNSRSEMNVSTLELGDSALYLCASSFRQGGDGYTFGSGTRLTVV.

The chain joins TRBV19 to TRBJ1-1; D is unclear. From germline, CDR1 is LNHDA and CDR2 SQIVND (reference sequence). The V end lost 3 bases, the J end lost 4 bases, and 12 bases lay between the germline ends. The CDR3 loop spans 14 amino acids. This chain's CDR3 is CASSMGFYGTEAFF. DNA for the CDR3: TGTGCCAGTAGTATGGGGTTCTATGGCACTGAAGCTTTCTTT.

This clonotype showed up many times. The CDR3 loop reads CASSYAPDRGTEAFF. As DNA, the CDR3 is TGTGCCAGCAGTTACGCCCCTGATCGGGGGACTGAAGCTTTCTTT. The chain couples TRBV6-5 to TRBJ1-1, with a weak D call TRBD1 (5 bases). In germline, CDR1 is MNHEY, CDR2 SVGAGI. Trimming left V 2 bases short and J 5 bases short, with 15 bases between. The CDR3 contains 15 residues.

On this clonotype: The junction differs from germline at one of its ends, possibly a read error. The chain carries TRBV7-8 and TRBJ1-2, with 7 nucleotides matching TRBD1. The CDR3 has 13 residues. Germline V gives CDR1 SGHVS, CDR2 FQNEAQ. CDR3 DNA sequence: TGTACCAGCAGCACCGACAGGGAATATGGCTACACCTTC. Translating it yields CTSSTDREYGYTF.

This clonotype was counted at least ten times. This sequence joins TRBV12-3 or TRBV12-4 and TRBJ1-5; 9 nucleotides line up with TRBD1. This CDR3 is 19 amino acids long. The junction had 16 bases not matched to a gene; V was cut back by 2 bases and J by 5 bases. CDR3 loop: CASSLRLRGQGYLHQPQHF. The CDR3 nucleotides read TGTGCCAGCAGTTTACGGTTAAGGGGACAGGGATATTTGCATCAGCCCCAGCATTTT.

This clonotype was observed at least ten times. The V and J genes are TRBV5-1 and TRBJ2-3; TRBD1 matches 12 bases. J was trimmed by 1 base and V by 3 bases; bases with no gene match: 3. There are 16 residues in the CDR3. Germline CDR1 and CDR2: SGHRS and YFSETQ. Written as DNA, the CDR3 is TGCGCCAGCAGCTGGGGGGACAGGGGGCGCACAGATACGCAGTATTTT. Encoded protein: CASSWGDRGRTDTQYF.

This clonotype was observed many times. This rearrangement joins TRBV5-1 to TRBJ2-5; D may be TRBD1 or TRBD2 (5 bases each). Germline CDR1 reads SGHRS; CDR2 reads YFSETQ. With 5 bases removed from V and 7 bases from J, the gap between germline ends came to 18 bases. The CDR3 consists of 14 residues. In DNA form, the CDR3 reads TGCGCCAGCAGTGGGTCCGGGACGGAAGGGACCCAGTACTTC. Protein product: CASSGSGTEGTQYF.

This clonotype was seen ten or more times. The genes are TRBV12-3 or TRBV12-4 and TRBJ2-2, with 9 bases matching TRBD1. This CDR3 is 14 amino acids long. The ends lost 6 bases at V and 7 bases at J; junction bases unmatched: 6. The CDR3 sequence is CASRRTGESGELFF. Here the CDR3 DNA reads TGTGCCAGCAGGCGGACAGGGGAGAGCGGGGAGCTGTTTTTT.

This clonotype has ten or more counts. The chain uses TRBV7-2 and TRBJ1-2; D is unresolved. Trimming left V 0 bases short and J 5 bases short, with 7 bases between. Germline CDR1 and CDR2: SGHTA and FQGNSA. The CDR3 is made up of 13 amino acids. The CDR3 bases are TGTGCCAGCAGCTTAGCCGGGATTTATGGCTACACCTTC. It encodes CASSLAGIYGYTF.